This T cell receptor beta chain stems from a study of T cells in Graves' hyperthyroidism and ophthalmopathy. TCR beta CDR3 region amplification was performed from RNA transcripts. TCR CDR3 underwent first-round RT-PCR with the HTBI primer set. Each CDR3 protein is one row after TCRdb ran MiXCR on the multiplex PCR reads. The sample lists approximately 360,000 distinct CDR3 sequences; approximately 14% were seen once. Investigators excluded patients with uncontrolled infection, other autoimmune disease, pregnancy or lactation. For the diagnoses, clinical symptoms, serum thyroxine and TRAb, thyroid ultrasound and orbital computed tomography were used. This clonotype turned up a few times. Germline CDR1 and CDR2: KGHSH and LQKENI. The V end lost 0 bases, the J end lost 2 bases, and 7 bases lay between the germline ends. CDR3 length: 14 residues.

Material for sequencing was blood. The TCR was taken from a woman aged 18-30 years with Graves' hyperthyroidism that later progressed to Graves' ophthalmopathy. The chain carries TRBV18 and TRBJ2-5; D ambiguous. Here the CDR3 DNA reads TGTGCCAGCTCACCACCTGGGCGTCAAGAGACCCAGTACTTC. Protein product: CASSPPGRQETQYF.